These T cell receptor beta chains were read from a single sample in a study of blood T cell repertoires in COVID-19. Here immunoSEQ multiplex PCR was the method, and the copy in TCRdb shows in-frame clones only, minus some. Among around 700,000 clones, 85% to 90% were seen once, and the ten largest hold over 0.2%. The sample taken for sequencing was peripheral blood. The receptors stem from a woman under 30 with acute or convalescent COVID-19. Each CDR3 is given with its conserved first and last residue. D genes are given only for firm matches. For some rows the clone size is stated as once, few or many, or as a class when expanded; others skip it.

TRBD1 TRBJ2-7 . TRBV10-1 TGCGCCAGCAGTGAAGGGGACAGGGGAACCTCCGTAGGCTACGAGCAGTACTTC CASSEGDRGTSVGYEQYF
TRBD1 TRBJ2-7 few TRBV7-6 TGTGCCAGCAGCCCCAGGGGGGACAGGAGTACCTACGAGCAGTACTTC CASSPRGDRSTYEQYF
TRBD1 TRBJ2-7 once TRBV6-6 TGTGCCACAGACCAACGAGGACAGGGAGCGTACGAGCAGTACTTC CATDQRGQGAYEQYF
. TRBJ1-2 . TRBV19 TGTGCCAGTAGTCCCCGGGGGGCCTCTAACTATGGCTACACCTTC CASSPRGASNYGYTF
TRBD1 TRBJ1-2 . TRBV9 TGTGCCAGCAGCGTAGCGGGGACAGGTCCTATTCATGGCTACACCTTC CASSVAGTGPIHGYTF
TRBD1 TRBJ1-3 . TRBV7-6 TGTGCCAGCAGCTCATTAGAGGGACAGTCTGGAAACACCATATATTTT CASSSLEGQSGNTIYF
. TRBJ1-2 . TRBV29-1 TGCAGCGTTCAGGGTGACAACTATGGCTACACCTTC CSVQGDNYGYTF
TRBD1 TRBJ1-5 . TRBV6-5 TGTGCCATCAGACAGGGCGGGAGTAATCAGCCCCAGCATTTT CAIRQGGSNQPQHF
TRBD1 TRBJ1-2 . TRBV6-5 TGTGCCAGCAGTCCCAGGGGGACTGGCTACACCTTC CASSPRGTGYTF
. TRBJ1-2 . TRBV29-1 TGCAGCGCTCGGACGGCGGGCTATGGCTACACCTTC CSARTAGYGYTF
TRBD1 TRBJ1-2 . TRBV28 TGTGCCAGCAGCGACAGGGTACCCTATGGCTACACCTTC CASSDRVPYGYTF
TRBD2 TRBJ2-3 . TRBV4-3 TGCGCCAGCAGCCTACAGCGGGGGGTTAGCACAGATACGCAGTATTTT CASSLQRGVSTDTQYF
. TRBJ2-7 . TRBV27 TGTGCCAGCAGTTTAGGCGGCCAGGGGAAAACCTACGAGCAGTACTTC CASSLGGQGKTYEQYF
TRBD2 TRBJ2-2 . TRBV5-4 TGTGCCAGCAGCTCTAGCGGGGGGGATGTGACCGGGGAGCTGTTTTTT CASSSSGGDVTGELFF
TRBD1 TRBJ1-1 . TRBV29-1 TGCAGCGCCGACAGGGAGATGGCTGAAGCTTTCTTT CSADREMAEAFF
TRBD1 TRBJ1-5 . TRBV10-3 TGTGCCATCGGTTCCCCGGGACAGGGGGCTAATCAGCCCCAGCATTTT CAIGSPGQGANQPQHF
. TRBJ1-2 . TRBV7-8 TGTGCCAGCAGCTTTCGGGGGGACGGCAACTATGGCTACACCTTC CASSFRGDGNYGYTF
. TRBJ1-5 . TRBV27 TGTGCCAGCAGTGAACAGGGTAGCAATCAGCCCCAGCATTTT CASSEQGSNQPQHF
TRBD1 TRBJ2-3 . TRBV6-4 TGTGCCAGCAGTGACACAGGGGTAACAGATACGCAGTATTTT CASSDTGVTDTQYF
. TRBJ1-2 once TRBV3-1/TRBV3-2 TGTGCCAGCAGCCAGCGGACAGTTAAGAACTATGGCTACACCTTC CASSQRTVKNYGYTF
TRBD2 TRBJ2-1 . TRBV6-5 TGTGCCAGCAGCGACCTAGCGGGGGGTTACAATGAGCAGTTCTTC CASSDLAGGYNEQFF
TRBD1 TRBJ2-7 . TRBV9 TGTGCCAGCAGCGATGGGACAGGGTCGGCCTACGAGCAGTACTTC CASSDGTGSAYEQYF
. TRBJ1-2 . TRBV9 TGTGCCAGCTCCCCCGGAGGGATCTATGGCTACACCTTC CASSPGGIYGYTF
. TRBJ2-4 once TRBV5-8 TGTGCCAGCGGTCCCCCGGGAATAGCCAAAAACATTCAGTACTTC CASGPPGIAKNIQYF
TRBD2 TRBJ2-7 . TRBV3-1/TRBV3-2 TGTGCCAGCAGCCAAGATCTCGGACTAGCGGGGGGGCTTCCCCGCGAGCAGTACTTC CASSQDLGLAGGLPREQYF
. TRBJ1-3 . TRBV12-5 TGTGCTAGTGGTTCGCCAGGGCCCTCTGGAAACACCATATATTTT CASGSPGPSGNTIYF
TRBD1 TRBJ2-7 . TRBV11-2 TGTGCCAGCAGCTTAGGGTCTGGGACAGGGGCCCACGAGCAGTACTTC CASSLGSGTGAHEQYF
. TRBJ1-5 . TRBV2 TGTGCCAGCAAGGGGTATTCGGGTCAGCCCCAGCATTTT CASKGYSGQPQHF
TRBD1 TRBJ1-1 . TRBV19 TGTGCCAGTAGTACCCAGACAGGGAGTGAAGCTTTCTTT CASSTQTGSEAFF
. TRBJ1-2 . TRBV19 TGTGCCAGTAGTACCACAAATTATAACTATGGCTACACCTTC CASSTTNYNYGYTF
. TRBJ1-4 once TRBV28 TGTGCCAGCAGTTCGACTCAGGGGCCTACTAATGAAAAACTGTTTTTT CASSSTQGPTNEKLFF
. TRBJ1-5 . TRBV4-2 TGTGCCAGCAGCCAAGTCGGTAATCAGCCCCAGCATTTT CASSQVGNQPQHF
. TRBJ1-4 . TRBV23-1 TGCGCCAGCAGCCGGAAAATGAGGGCTAATGAAAAACTGTTTTTT CASSRKMRANEKLFF
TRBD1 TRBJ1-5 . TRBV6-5 TGTGCCAGCATACGGACAGGTGGGAATCAGCCCCAGCATTTT CASIRTGGNQPQHF
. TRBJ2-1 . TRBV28 TGTGCCAGCAGTTTAACAGGGACGTTCGCCTACAATGAGCAGTTCTTC CASSLTGTFAYNEQFF
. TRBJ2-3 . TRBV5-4 TGTGCCAGCAGGCCGCAGGGTGCCTTTAGCACAGATACGCAGTATTTT CASRPQGAFSTDTQYF
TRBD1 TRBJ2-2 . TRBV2 TGTGCCAGCAGGGGGGACAGAAGCAAGAACACCGGGGAGCTGTTTTTT CASRGDRSKNTGELFF
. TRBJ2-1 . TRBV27 TGTGCCAGCAGTGTCGGAACCGGACTTAACAATGAGCAGTTCTTC CASSVGTGLNNEQFF
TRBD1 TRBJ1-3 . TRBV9 TGTGCCAGCAGCGCCCCGACAGGGACGTCCCTCTCTGGAAACACCATATATTTT CASSAPTGTSLSGNTIYF
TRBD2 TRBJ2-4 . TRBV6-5 TGTGCCAGCTCCCGCGGGGGAGTCGGCAAAAACATTCAGTACTTC CASSRGGVGKNIQYF
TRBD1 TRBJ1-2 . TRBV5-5 TGTGCCAGCAGGCCGGACAGGGTCGGAGGCTACACCTTC CASRPDRVGGYTF
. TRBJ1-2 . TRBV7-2 TGTGCCAGCAGAGGAAACGCAGGGTTTTCTGGCTACACCTTC CASRGNAGFSGYTF
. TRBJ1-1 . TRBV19 TGTGCCAGTAGTTCCATTTGGGCGGGGAACACTGAAGCTTTCTTT CASSSIWAGNTEAFF
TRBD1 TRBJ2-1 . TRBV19 TGTGCCAGTTCTATCCGGACAGGATCGTACAATGAGCAGTTCTTC CASSIRTGSYNEQFF
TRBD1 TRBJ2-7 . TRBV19 TGTGCCAGTAGGGCTCTAGGAGAAGGGGGCCGCTCCTACGAGCAGTACTTC CASRALGEGGRSYEQYF
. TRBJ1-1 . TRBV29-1 TGCAGCGTTGACGATGGGAGGAACACTGAAGCTTTCTTT CSVDDGRNTEAFF
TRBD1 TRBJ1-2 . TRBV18 TGTGCCAGCTCACCAGCTAACGACAGGGAGAACAACTATGGCTACACCTTC CASSPANDRENNYGYTF
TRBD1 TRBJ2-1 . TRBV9 TGTGCCAGCAGCGCCAGGGGGCTGTTGGCCTACAATGAGCAGTTCTTC CASSARGLLAYNEQFF
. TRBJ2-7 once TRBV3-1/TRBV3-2 TGTGCCAGCAGCCACCCCTCACGACTAGGCGGAGGGGAGCAGTACTTC CASSHPSRLGGGEQYF
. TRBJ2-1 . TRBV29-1 TGCAGCGTTAAAGGGCAGGTAGTAGGCAATGAGCAGTTCTTC CSVKGQVVGNEQFF